The 10 T cell receptor beta chains below come from one sample, sequenced in a study of blood T cell repertoires in COVID-19. Only in-frame clones appear in the TCRdb table, and some are missing; sequencing was by immunoSEQ multiplex PCR. Among about 380,000 clones, more than 70% were seen once, and the ten largest hold 1.2%. Sequencing was done on a sample of PBMCs or T cells enriched from blood (not recorded which). The receptors originated from a woman aged 18-29 years who had recovered from COVID-19.

This clone showed up just once. This chain links TRBV14 with TRBJ2-7, with D unresolved. CDR3 length: 12 residues. Trimming took 4 bases from V and 4 from J, leaving 8 bases between them. The V gene's germline CDR1 is SGHDN and CDR2 FVKESK. DNA of the CDR3: TGTGCCAGCAGCCCAATCGGTTACGAGCAGTACTTC. Amino acids: CASSPIGYEQYF.

This chain uses TRBV6-2 or TRBV6-3 with TRBJ2-1, with 9 positions matching TRBD2. From germline, CDR1 is MNHEY and CDR2 SVGEGT. The V gene end was trimmed by 5 bases and the J gene end by 4 bases; junction bases not matched to a gene: 9. CDR3 length: 16 residues. CDR3 bases: TGTGCCAGCAGTCCGATACTAGCGGGTCGGTACAATGAGCAGTTCTTC. Protein product: CASSPILAGRYNEQFF.

This rearrangement joins TRBV4-1 to TRBJ1-4; 8 bases map to TRBD1. Germline CDR1 reads MGHRA; CDR2 reads YSYEKL. J lost 8 bases, V lost 4 bases, and 9 bases had no gene match. There are 15 residues in the CDR3. As DNA, the CDR3 is TGCGCCAGCAGCCGACAGGGGTTGGGAGAAGAAAAACTGTTTTTT. This codes for CASSRQGLGEEKLFF.

This sequence joins TRBV6-5 and TRBJ1-4, with D unresolved. Germline CDR1 reads MNHEY; CDR2 reads SVGAGI. The CDR3 is 14 amino acids. V lost 7 bases and J lost 0, with 9 bases in between. CDR3 protein: CASTASATNEKLFF. The CDR3 bases are TGTGCCAGCACCGCGAGTGCAACTAATGAAAAACTGTTTTTT.

V gene TRBV6-2 or TRBV6-3 combines with J gene TRBJ1-6; TRBD1 agrees at 9 bases. The V segment lost 7 bases and the J segment 0 bases; nucleotides outside the gene matches: 10. Germline CDR1 MNHEY, CDR2 SVGEGT. The CDR3 is 18 amino acids. CDR3 DNA: TGTGCCAGCAACCCCAGACAGGGGGGAAGCTCCTATAATTCACCCCTCCACTTT. It is translated as CASNPRQGGSSYNSPLHF.

This sequence joins TRBV12-5 and TRBJ2-6; 7 bases line up with TRBD2. Germline V gives CDR1 LGHNT, CDR2 FRNRAP. The CDR3 is 18 residues long. Trimming at V came to 0 bases and at J to 3 bases, leaving 8 bases not matched to a gene. The CDR3, as DNA: TGTGCTAGTGGTTTGGTACTGGAGGGAGGGTTTGGGGCCAACGTCCTGACTTTC. Amino acid sequence: CASGLVLEGGFGANVLTF. Variable domain in full (rest from reference TRBV12-5 and TRBJ2-6): DARVTQTPRHKVTEMGQEVTMRCQPILGHNTVFWYRQTMMQGLELLAYFRNRAPLDDSGMPKDRFSAEMPDATLATLKIQPSEPRDSAVYFCASGLVLEGGFGANVLTFGAGSRLTVL.

The rearrangement links TRBV29-1 to TRBJ2-5, with D unresolved. There are 12 residues in the CDR3. CDR1 is SQVTM, CDR2 ANQGSEA, per germline. The germline V and J ends were trimmed by 6 bases and 5 bases, with 13 bases remaining between them. CDR3 region: CSVRSSQETQYF. CDR3 DNA sequence: TGCAGCGTCCGATCCTCACAGGAGACCCAGTACTTC.

V gene TRBV19 combines with J gene TRBJ1-5; 8 bases line up with TRBD1. The CDR3 contains 16 residues. J was trimmed by 5 bases and V by 6 bases; bases with no gene match: 12. Germline V lookup: CDR1 LNHDA, CDR2 SQIVND (reference sequence). The CDR3 bases are TGTGCCAGTAGCCCCCAGGGGGCCGGGCGGCATCAGCCCCAGCATTTT. It encodes CASSPQGAGRHQPQHF.

The chain employs TRBV7-9 and TRBJ1-1; D possibly corresponds to TRBD1 (6 bases). The CDR3 has 15 residues. The germline CDR1 and CDR2 sequences are SEHNR and FQNEAQ (reference sequence). The V end lost 3 bases, the J end lost 8 bases, and 19 bases lay between the germline ends. The CDR3 is CASSFEIDRKPEAFF. The CDR3, as DNA: TGTGCCAGCAGCTTCGAAATTGACAGGAAGCCCGAAGCTTTCTTT.

This chain connects TRBV10-2 to TRBJ1-5, with D perhaps matching TRBD1 (6 bases). This CDR3 is built from 14 residues. The V and J ends lost 4 bases and 1 base respectively, with 8 bases between them. Germline V gives CDR1 WSHSY, CDR2 SAAADI. The CDR3 is CASSVGGSNQPQHF. CDR3 bases: TGCGCCAGCAGTGTAGGGGGAAGCAATCAGCCCCAGCATTTT.